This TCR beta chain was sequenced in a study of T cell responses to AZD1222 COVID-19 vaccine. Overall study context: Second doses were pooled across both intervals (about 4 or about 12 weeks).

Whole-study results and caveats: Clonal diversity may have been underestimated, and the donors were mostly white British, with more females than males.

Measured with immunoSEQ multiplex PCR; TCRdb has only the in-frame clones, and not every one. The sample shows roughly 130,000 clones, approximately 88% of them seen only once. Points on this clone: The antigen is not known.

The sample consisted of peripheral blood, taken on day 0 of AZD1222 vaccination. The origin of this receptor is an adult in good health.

CDR3 in amino acids: CASRKTSGGGETQYF. As DNA, the CDR3 is TGTGCCAGCAGGAAGACTAGCGGAGGGGGAGAGACCCAGTACTTC. The rearrangement links TRBV2 to TRBJ2-5, with TRBD2 matching 9 bases. The CDR3 has 15 residues. Germline CDR1 and CDR2: SNHLY and FYNNEI. The J segment lost 4 bases and the V segment lost 6 bases, leaving 9 bases of the junction unmatched.